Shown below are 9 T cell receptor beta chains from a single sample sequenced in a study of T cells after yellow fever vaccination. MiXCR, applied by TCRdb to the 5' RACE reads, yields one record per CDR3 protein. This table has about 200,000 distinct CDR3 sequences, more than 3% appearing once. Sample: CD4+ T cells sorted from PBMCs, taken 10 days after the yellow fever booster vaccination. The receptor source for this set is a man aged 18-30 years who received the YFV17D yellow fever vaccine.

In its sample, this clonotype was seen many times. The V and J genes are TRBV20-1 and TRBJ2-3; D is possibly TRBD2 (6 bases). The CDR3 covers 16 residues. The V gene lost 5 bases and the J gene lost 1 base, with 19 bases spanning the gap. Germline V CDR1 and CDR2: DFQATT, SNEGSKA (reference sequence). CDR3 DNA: TGCAGTGCTCCCCCCGGGGGTCACACGGGCACAGATACGCAGTATTTT. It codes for CSAPPGGHTGTDTQYF.

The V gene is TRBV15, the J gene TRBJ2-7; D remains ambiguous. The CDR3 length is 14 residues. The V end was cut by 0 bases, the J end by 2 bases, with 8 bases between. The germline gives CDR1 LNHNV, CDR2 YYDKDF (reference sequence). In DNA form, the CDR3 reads TGTGCCACCAGCAGAGATTCGGCCACCTACGAGCAGTACTTC. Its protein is CATSRDSATYEQYF.

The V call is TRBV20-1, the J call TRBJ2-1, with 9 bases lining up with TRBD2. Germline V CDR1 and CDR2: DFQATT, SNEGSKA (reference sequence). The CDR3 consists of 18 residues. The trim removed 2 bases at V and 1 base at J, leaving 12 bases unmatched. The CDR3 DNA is TGCAGTGCTAGAAGAATTGCGGGGGGGCCGAGATCCTACAATGAGCAGTTCTTC. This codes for CSARRIAGGPRSYNEQFF.

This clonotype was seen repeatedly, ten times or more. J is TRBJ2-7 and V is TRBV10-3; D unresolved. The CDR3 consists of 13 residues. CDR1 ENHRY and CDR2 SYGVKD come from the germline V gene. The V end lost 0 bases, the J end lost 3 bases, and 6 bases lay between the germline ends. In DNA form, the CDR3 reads TGTGCCATCAGTGAGTCGGACGGCTACGAGCAGTACTTC. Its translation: CAISESDGYEQYF.

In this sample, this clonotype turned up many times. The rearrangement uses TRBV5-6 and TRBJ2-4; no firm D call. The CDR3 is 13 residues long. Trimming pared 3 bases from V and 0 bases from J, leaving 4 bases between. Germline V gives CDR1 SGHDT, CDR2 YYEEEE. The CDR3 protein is CASSYRAKNIQYF. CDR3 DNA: TGTGCCAGCAGCTACCGAGCCAAAAACATTCAGTACTTC.

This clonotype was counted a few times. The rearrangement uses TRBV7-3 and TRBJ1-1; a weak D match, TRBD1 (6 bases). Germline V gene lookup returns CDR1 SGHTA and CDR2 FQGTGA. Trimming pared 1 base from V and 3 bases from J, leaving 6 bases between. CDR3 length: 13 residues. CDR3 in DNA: TGTGCCAGCAGCTTAAACAGGGACACTGAAGCTTTCTTT. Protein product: CASSLNRDTEAFF.

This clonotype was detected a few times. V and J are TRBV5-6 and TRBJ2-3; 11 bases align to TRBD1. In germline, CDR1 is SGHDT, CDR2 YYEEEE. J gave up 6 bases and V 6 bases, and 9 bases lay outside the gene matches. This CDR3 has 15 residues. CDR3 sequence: CASTVGTGGIDTQYF. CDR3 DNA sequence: TGTGCCAGCACCGTCGGGACAGGGGGAATCGATACGCAGTATTTT.

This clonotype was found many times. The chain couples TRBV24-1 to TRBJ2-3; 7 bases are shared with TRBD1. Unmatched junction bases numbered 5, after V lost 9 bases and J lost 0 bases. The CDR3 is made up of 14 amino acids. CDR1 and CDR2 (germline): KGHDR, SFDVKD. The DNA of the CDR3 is TGTGCCACCGGGACAGAGCATAGCACAGATACGCAGTATTTT. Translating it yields CATGTEHSTDTQYF.

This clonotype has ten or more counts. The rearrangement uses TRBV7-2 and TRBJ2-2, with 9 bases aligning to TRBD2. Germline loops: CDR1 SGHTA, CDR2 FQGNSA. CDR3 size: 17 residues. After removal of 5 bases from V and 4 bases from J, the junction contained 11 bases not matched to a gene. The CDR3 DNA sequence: TGTGCCAGCAGCCCGAGTAGCGGGGGACCGGGCACCGGGGAGCTGTTTTTT. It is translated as CASSPSSGGPGTGELFF.